This entry lists 11 T cell receptor beta chains sequenced from one sample in a study of blood T cell repertoires in COVID-19. Here immunoSEQ multiplex PCR was the method, and the copy in TCRdb shows in-frame clones only, minus some. The table lists around 140,000 clones, 88% of them singletons. The sample comprised peripheral blood. These receptor sequences come from a man in his 70s with active COVID-19.

The CDR3 sequence: CASRGGLAGVTDTQYF. In nucleotides, the CDR3 is TGTGCCAGTAGAGGTGGACTAGCGGGAGTAACAGATACGCAGTATTTT. This chain connects TRBV19 to TRBJ2-3, with 13 bases identical to TRBD2. V lost 6 bases to trimming and J lost 3 bases; unmatched junction nucleotides: 6. CDR1 is LNHDA, CDR2 SQIVND, per germline (reference sequence). The CDR3 is made up of 16 amino acids.

The chain combines TRBV29-1 with TRBJ2-7; 9 positions agree with TRBD1. The germline CDR1 and CDR2 sequences are SQVTM and ANQGSEA. This CDR3 has 15 residues. J was trimmed by 3 bases and V by 6 bases; bases with no gene match: 12. The CDR3 nucleotides read TGCAGCGTCCGTCCCGGGACAGGGACCCGCTACGAGCAGTACTTC. Amino acids: CSVRPGTGTRYEQYF.

The chain employs TRBV9 and TRBJ1-1, with 7 bases lining up with TRBD1. The CDR3 sequence is 15 residues long. Germline V gives CDR1 SGDLS, CDR2 YYNGEE. The J segment lost 1 base and the V segment lost 4 bases, leaving 7 bases of the junction unmatched. The CDR3 protein is CASSPRGARNTEAFF. In DNA, the CDR3 is TGTGCCAGCAGCCCCAGGGGGGCCAGGAACACTGAAGCTTTCTTT.

This clone was picked up a small number of times. CDR3 in DNA: TGTGCCAGCAGCTCCGGGACAGGGGGCTCGGTTGAGCAGTTCTTC. Its translation: CASSSGTGGSVEQFF. The J gene is TRBJ2-1, the V gene TRBV7-3, with 12 nucleotides matching TRBD1. The CDR3 has 15 amino acids. The V segment lost 4 bases and the J segment 9 bases; nucleotides outside the gene matches: 7. Germline V gene lookup returns CDR1 SGHTA and CDR2 FQGTGA.

This clone was seen a single time. J is TRBJ2-3 and V is TRBV4-3; 9 bases agree with TRBD2. V lost 0 bases to trimming and J lost 5 bases; unmatched junction nucleotides: 9. The CDR3 length is 17 residues. Germline V lookup: CDR1 LGHNA, CDR2 YSLEER. The CDR3: CASSQDSAGGPGDTQYF. In DNA, the CDR3 is TGCGCCAGCAGCCAAGATTCCGCGGGAGGGCCGGGAGATACGCAGTATTTT.

The chain recombines TRBV20-1 with TRBJ2-7; D possibly corresponds to TRBD2 (6 bases). The V gene's germline CDR1 is DFQATT and CDR2 SNEGSKA (reference sequence). V lost 3 bases, J lost 0 bases, and 18 bases lay in between. There are 16 residues in the CDR3. The CDR3 is CSASSFRDSLSYEQYF. The CDR3 DNA is TGCAGTGCTAGTTCGTTCCGGGACTCACTCTCCTACGAGCAGTACTTC.

The J gene is TRBJ1-2, the V gene TRBV27, with D possibly matching TRBD1 (6 bases). Germline V gives CDR1 MNHEY, CDR2 SMNVEV (reference sequence). Trimming removed 8 bases at V and 6 bases at J, with 19 bases between. The CDR3 has 14 residues. The CDR3 loop is CASGYRDISNGYTF. The CDR3 coding sequence is TGTGCCAGCGGCTACCGGGACATTTCTAATGGCTACACCTTC.

V usage is TRBV5-1 and J usage is TRBJ2-5; 9 bases align to TRBD1. From germline, CDR1 is SGHRS and CDR2 YFSETQ. J lost 4 bases, V lost 0 bases, and 7 bases had no gene match. The CDR3 length is 16 residues. This CDR3 reads CASSLEWTGAGETQYF. CDR3 nucleotide sequence: TGCGCCAGCAGCTTGGAGTGGACAGGGGCGGGAGAGACCCAGTACTTC.

The DNA for the CDR3 is TGTGCCAGCAGCTTCAGGGTCTCTGGGGCCAACGTCCTGACTTTC. As protein: CASSFRVSGANVLTF. The chain uses TRBV7-2 and TRBJ2-6; perhaps TRBD1 as D (5 bases). The length of the CDR3 is 15 residues. The germline V and J ends were trimmed by 3 bases and 0 bases, with 6 bases remaining between them. Germline V gives CDR1 SGHTA, CDR2 FQGNSA.

The chain employs TRBV2 and TRBJ2-3; 7 nucleotides match TRBD1. V lost 6 bases and J lost 2; bases outside the gene matches: 2. The germline CDR1 and CDR2 sequences are SNHLY and FYNNEI. The CDR3 length is 13 residues. The CDR3 loop reads CASRTGYTDTQYF. The CDR3 DNA follows: TGTGCCAGCAGGACAGGGTACACAGATACGCAGTATTTT.

The chain carries TRBV29-1 and TRBJ2-7; D gene unclear. The V gene's germline CDR1 is SQVTM and CDR2 ANQGSEA. The CDR3 loop spans 12 amino acids. The CDR3 region is CTVQDTAYEQYF. The CDR3 DNA follows: TGCACTGTCCAGGATACGGCCTACGAGCAGTACTTC.